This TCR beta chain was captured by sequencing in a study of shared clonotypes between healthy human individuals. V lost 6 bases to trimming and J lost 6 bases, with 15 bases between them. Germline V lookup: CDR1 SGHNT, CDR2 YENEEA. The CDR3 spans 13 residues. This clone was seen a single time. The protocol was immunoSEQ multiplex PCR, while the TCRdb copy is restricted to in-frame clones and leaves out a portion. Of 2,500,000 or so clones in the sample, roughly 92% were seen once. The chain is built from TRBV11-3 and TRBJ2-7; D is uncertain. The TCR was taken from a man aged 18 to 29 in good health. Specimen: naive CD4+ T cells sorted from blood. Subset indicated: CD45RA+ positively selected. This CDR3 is CASSAALLGEQYF. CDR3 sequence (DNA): TGTGCCAGCAGTGCTGCACTCCTGGGCGAGCAGTACTTC.